This entry describes one T cell receptor (beta chain). With 0 bases removed from V and 3 bases from J, the gap between germline ends came to 14 bases. The CDR3 is 17 amino acids. Germline-derived CDR1 and CDR2 are MRHNA and SNTAGT. The data derive from a study of cytomegalovirus exposure and HLA in healthy donors. Profiling relied on immunoSEQ multiplex PCR, and the TCRdb table lists in-frame clones only, not all of them. The data show 90,000 to 130,000 clones, around nine tenths seen once. The sequenced sample was PBMCs. The rearrangement links TRBV6-4 to TRBJ2-2; TRBD2 might be the D (5 bases). The TCR originated in a woman aged 18-30 years in good health and CMV-seronegative. Here the CDR3 reads CASSDSGLLGDTGELFF. CDR3 DNA sequence: TGTGCCAGCAGTGACTCAGGACTTCTTGGGGACACCGGGGAGCTGTTTTTT.